This entry lists 21 T cell receptor beta chains sequenced from one sample in a study of spatial heterogeneity in lung cancer. TCRdb recomputed calls from the 5' RACE reads with MiXCR, one row per CDR3 protein. Of around 120,000 distinct CDR3 sequences listed, more than 9% are singletons. Time point given: blood at routine non-recurrence follow-up after resection. Tumor, nontumor lung or frozen PBMC supplied whole RNA, sequenced without sorting. The sequencing here drew on PBMCs, taken at follow-up. These receptors all stem from a male donor with early-stage non-small cell lung cancer.

This clonotype was observed many times. This chain connects TRBV29-1 to TRBJ2-7; D is undetermined. CDR1 is SQVTM, CDR2 ANQGSEA, per germline. The CDR3 is 13 amino acids. Between the trimmed V and J ends, which lost 6 bases and 4 bases, there was a span of 16 bases. The CDR3 nucleotides are TGCAGCGTCTCGACTGACTTGGGATACGAGCAGTACTTC. It encodes CSVSTDLGYEQYF.

This chain links TRBV19 with TRBJ1-5, with TRBD1 matching 10 bases. V lost 6 bases and J lost 5; bases outside the gene matches: 7. The CDR3 loop spans 15 amino acids. The V gene's germline CDR1 is LNHDA and CDR2 SQIVND (reference sequence). The CDR3 DNA sequence: TGTGCCAGTAGAGATGGACAGGGGGGCCATCAGCCCCAGCATTTT. Translation: CASRDGQGGHQPQHF.

This chain joins TRBV4-1 and TRBJ2-1, with a weak D call TRBD2 (7 bases). Per the germline V gene, CDR1 is MGHRA and CDR2 is YSYEKL. This CDR3 is built from 16 residues. Trimming stripped 1 base from V and 5 bases from J, with 15 bases between. In DNA form, the CDR3 reads TGCGCCAGCAGCCAAGTAGGCAGGGGAGGGGACAATGAGCAGTTCTTC. Its translation is CASSQVGRGGDNEQFF.

V usage is TRBV24-1 and J usage is TRBJ1-6; 7 positions agree with TRBD1. This CDR3 is built from 15 residues. After removal of 4 bases from V and 8 bases from J, the junction contained 7 bases not matched to a gene. Germline lookup yields CDR1 KGHDR and CDR2 SFDVKD. CDR3 DNA: TGTGCCACCAGTGAAGGAGGGGGCCGAGATTCACCCCTCCACTTT. Its protein product is CATSEGGGRDSPLHF.

The chain carries TRBV7-9 and TRBJ1-5; D is uncertain. CDR1 is SEHNR, CDR2 FQNEAQ, per germline (reference sequence). This CDR3 is built from 14 residues. V was trimmed by 5 bases and J by 2 bases, leaving 10 bases between them. CDR3 sequence reads: CASSLDWGNQPQHF. CDR3 coding DNA: TGTGCCAGCAGCCTAGATTGGGGCAATCAGCCCCAGCATTTT.

This chain joins TRBV7-9 and TRBJ2-5; D gene ambiguous. The CDR3 has 14 amino acids. Between the trimmed V and J ends, which lost 5 bases and 1 base, there was a span of 11 bases. CDR1 is SEHNR, CDR2 FQNEAQ, per germline (reference sequence). The CDR3 DNA reads as TGTGCCAGCAGCCTTGGACCGTTCCAAGAGACCCAGTACTTC. Amino acids: CASSLGPFQETQYF.

This clonotype has a handful of counts. This chain joins TRBV7-9 and TRBJ2-5; D may be TRBD2 (7 bases). Germline CDR1 reads SEHNR; CDR2 reads FQNEAQ (reference sequence). V dropped 1 base and J dropped 3 bases, with 9 bases sitting between them. The CDR3 runs 14 residues. CDR3 loop: CASSLVGGEETQYF. The CDR3 DNA follows: TGTGCCAGCAGCTTAGTAGGGGGGGAAGAGACCCAGTACTTC. The full variable domain, with the rest looked up from reference TRBV7-9 and TRBJ2-5, is DTGVSQNPRHKITKRGQNVTFRCDPISEHNRLYWYRQTLGQGPEFLTYFQNEAQLEKSRLLSDRFSAERPKGSFSTLEIQRTEQGDSAMYLCASSLVGGEETQYFGPGTRLLVL.

The rearrangement uses TRBV7-9 and TRBJ1-5; 8 bases are a match to TRBD1. The J segment lost 7 bases and the V segment lost 4 bases, leaving 9 bases of the junction unmatched. This CDR3 contains 15 residues. Germline lookup yields CDR1 SEHNR and CDR2 FQNEAQ (reference sequence). The CDR3 loop reads CASSSARGQMQPQHF. The CDR3 region has the DNA TGTGCCAGCAGCTCTGCCAGGGGGCAGATGCAGCCCCAGCATTTT. Combining the CDR3 with reference TRBV7-9 and TRBJ1-5 gives the whole variable domain DTGVSQNPRHKITKRGQNVTFRCDPISEHNRLYWYRQTLGQGPEFLTYFQNEAQLEKSRLLSDRFSAERPKGSFSTLEIQRTEQGDSAMYLCASSSARGQMQPQHFGDGTRLSIL.

There are many counts of this clonotype. The chain is built from TRBV4-1 and TRBJ1-1; the D is unclear. The CDR3 is 18 amino acids. Trimming left V 0 bases short and J 7 bases short, with 24 bases between. The germline V gene encodes CDR1 MGHRA and CDR2 YSYEKL. The CDR3 protein is CASSQDLTASYKDDEAFF. CDR3 coding DNA: TGCGCCAGCAGCCAAGATCTAACAGCGTCCTATAAGGATGATGAAGCTTTCTTT.

Many counts were recorded for this clonotype. This CDR3 reads CASSLTGGTNEKLFF. In DNA form, the CDR3 reads TGTGCCAGCAGCCTCACCGGGGGAACTAATGAAAAACTGTTTTTT. V is TRBV16 and J is TRBJ1-4; possibly TRBD1 for D (5 bases). V lost 4 bases to trimming and J lost 1 base, with 10 bases between them. The CDR3 has 15 amino acids. The germline V gene encodes CDR1 KGHSY and CDR2 FQNENV.

This clonotype has a count of ten or more. The chain's CDR3 is CSARIGVETQYF. For the CDR3, the DNA is TGCAGTGCTAGGATTGGGGTAGAGACCCAGTACTTC. The J gene is TRBJ2-5, the V gene TRBV20-1; D gene uncertain. V lost 3 bases and J lost 4, with 9 bases in between. Germline CDR1 is DFQATT and CDR2 is SNEGSKA (reference sequence). CDR3 length equals 12 residues.

The rearrangement uses TRBV12-3 or TRBV12-4 and TRBJ2-5; no clear D. This CDR3 contains 13 residues. Trimming cost V 3 bases and J 4 bases, with 9 bases left between them. The CDR3 nucleotides read TGTGCCAGCAGTTTCCGGCCACCAGAGACCCAGTACTTC. It specifies CASSFRPPETQYF.

The CDR3 reads CASSFPTGTSTGELFF. CDR3 nucleotide sequence: TGTGCCAGCAGCTTCCCGACGGGGACTAGCACCGGGGAGCTGTTTTTT. The rearrangement joins TRBV11-1 to TRBJ2-2; TRBD2 aligns across 8 bases. Trimming removed 3 bases from V and 4 bases from J; junction bases left unmatched: 7. The V gene's germline CDR1 is SGHAT and CDR2 FQDESV (reference sequence). CDR3 length: 16 amino acids.

This clonotype was seen more than once but under ten times. This chain links TRBV7-2 with TRBJ1-6; D is uncertain. This CDR3 has 11 amino acids. Germline CDR1 is SGHTA and CDR2 is FQGNSA. With 4 bases removed from V and 13 bases from J, the gap between germline ends came to 8 bases. The CDR3, as DNA: TGTGCCAGCAGCTCCTTCCCCCCCCTCCACTTT. Translation gives CASSSFPPLHF.

This clonotype was counted many times. The genes are TRBV29-1 and TRBJ1-1; D call uncertain. Deletions cut 1 base from V and 1 base from J, with 13 bases between. The CDR3 has 15 amino acids. Germline CDR1 is SQVTM and CDR2 is ANQGSEA. The CDR3 bases are TGCAGCGTTGAAGCCGCTACGGGGAGGAACACTGAAGCTTTCTTT. Translated, it gives CSVEAATGRNTEAFF.

This clonotype was observed a few times. The chain links TRBV6-5 to TRBJ2-7, with TRBD1 matching 8 bases. V trimming: 4 bases; J trimming: 5 bases; junction bases outside the gene matches: 4. The CDR3 loop spans 13 amino acids. Germline V gene sequence: CDR1 MNHEY, CDR2 SVGAGI. CDR3 bases: TGTGCCAGCAGTTCGGACAGGGTTAACGAGCAGTACTTC. As protein: CASSSDRVNEQYF.

J is TRBJ1-5 and V is TRBV6-2 or TRBV6-3; D gene uncertain. Germline CDR1 MNHEY, CDR2 SVGEGT. V was cut by 6 bases and J by 4 bases, with 19 bases left in between. The CDR3 consists of 16 residues. Here the CDR3 DNA reads TGTGCCAGCAGCTCGCCAGCATCCTCGAATAATCAGCCCCAGCATTTT. Translation: CASSSPASSNNQPQHF.

This clonotype showed up many times. The chain recombines TRBV28 with TRBJ2-7, with a tentative D call TRBD1 (6 bases). Germline CDR1 MDHEN, CDR2 SYDVKM. The CDR3 is 12 residues long. V lost 10 bases to trimming and J lost 3 bases, with 13 bases between them. Here the CDR3 DNA reads TGTGCCACCCTGGACAGCTTCTACGAGCAGTACTTC. Encoded protein: CATLDSFYEQYF.

This clonotype was seen more than once but under ten times. The V and J genes are TRBV4-2 and TRBJ2-7; D is undetermined. Per germline, CDR1 LGHNA and CDR2 YNFKEQ. V lost 1 base and J lost 0, with 10 bases in between. This CDR3 contains 15 residues. This CDR3 is CASSQGVTNSYEQYF. The CDR3 nucleotides read TGTGCCAGCAGCCAAGGCGTAACGAACTCCTACGAGCAGTACTTC.

This chain links TRBV19 with TRBJ2-2, with TRBD1 matching over 8 bases. This CDR3 is built from 16 residues. Trimming took 6 bases from V and 4 from J; bases not matched to a gene: 10. CDR1 LNHDA and CDR2 SQIVND come from the germline V gene (reference sequence). The CDR3 loop is CASRQTGESRTGELFF. The CDR3 DNA sequence: TGTGCCAGTAGGCAGACAGGGGAAAGTCGCACCGGGGAGCTGTTTTTT.

The V call is TRBV9, the J call TRBJ2-3, with D possibly matching TRBD1 (6 bases). In germline, CDR1 is SGDLS, CDR2 YYNGEE. V shed 1 base and J shed 0 bases, with 12 bases lying between them. This CDR3 region has 16 residues. DNA of the CDR3: TGTGCCAGCAGCGTATTATTTCAGGGGAGCACAGATACGCAGTATTTT. This translates into CASSVLFQGSTDTQYF. Based on the CDR3 plus reference TRBV9 and TRBJ2-3, the full variable domain is DSGVTQTPKHLITATGQRVTLRCSPRSGDLSVYWYQQSLDQGLQFLIQYYNGEERAKGNILERFSAQQFPDLHSELNLSSLELGDSALYFCASSVLFQGSTDTQYFGPGTRLTVL.